Listed below are T cell receptor beta chains from one sample, sequenced in a study of T cell responses to AZD1222 COVID-19 vaccine. Data came from immunoSEQ multiplex PCR; TCRdb stores just in-frame clones and leaves some out. This table has about 220,000 clones, 90% to 95% appearing once. The material sequenced was peripheral blood, taken on day 0 of MenACWY control vaccination. The receptors originated from an adult in good health. Both conserved end residues are part of each CDR3.

>TRBV4-1|TRBJ2-3
CASSQAVSWADTQYF
>TRBV30|TRBJ1-2
CAWSSQGRNYGYTF
>TRBV3-1/TRBV3-2|TRBJ2-5
CASSLIGERRETQYF
>TRBV18|TRBJ2-2
CASSQRQVRTGELFF
>TRBV5-6|TRBJ1-1
CASSSDRMNTEAFF
>TRBV5-4|TRBJ1-6
CASSLGGADSPLHF
>TRBV18|TRBJ1-1
CASSPPLSQNTEAFF
>TRBV6-5|TRBJ2-1
CASRTGGPESNEQFF
>TRBV7-2|TRBJ2-2
CASSREPGAANTGELFF
>TRBV29-1|TRBJ2-3
CSVGGTSGGLGDTQYF
>TRBV19|TRBJ1-2
CASSSTVLTNLGYGYTF
>TRBV28|TRBJ1-1
CASSLPGGAGNTEAFF
>TRBV6-5|TRBJ1-2
CASRQAWDYGYTF
>TRBV5-5|TRBJ1-2
CASRRTDSNYGYTF
>TRBV30|TRBJ2-3
CAWSVGTGATDTQYF
>TRBV28|TRBJ1-1
CASSTSSGGPSEAFF
>TRBV19|TRBJ2-2
CASSMLGTGELFF
>TRBV18|TRBJ1-2
CASSPDGDYGYTF
>TRBV5-1|TRBJ2-3
CASSLAGVPTDTQYF
>TRBV12-3/TRBV12-4|TRBJ1-4
CASSLDSRGKLFF
>TRBV19|TRBJ1-5
CASSSTKAGRNQPQHF
>TRBV5-6|TRBJ1-2
CASSWRQGAYGYTF
>TRBV11-2|TRBJ1-1
CASSLGQVDTEAFF
>TRBV30|TRBJ1-2
CAWTPRGGFYGYTF
>TRBV7-2|TRBJ1-4
CASSLRQGGEKLFF
>TRBV5-1|TRBJ1-1
CASSFDGLSNTEAFF
>TRBV6-4|TRBJ2-1
CASQGTSGVGEQFF
>TRBV5-5|TRBJ1-5
CASSLAPDSNQPQHF
>TRBV6-1|TRBJ1-1
CASSEPNQGNTEAFF
>TRBV28|TRBJ1-4
CASRSPGADNEKLFF
>TRBV9|TRBJ1-3
CASSVDQGLAGNTIYF
>TRBV6-6|TRBJ2-1
CASRPRDRVYNEQFF
>TRBV7-9|TRBJ1-2
CASSLAGGGTGYTF
>TRBV5-1|TRBJ2-5
CASSLAVNQETQYF
>TRBV30|TRBJ1-1
CAWNIGGWAEAFF
>TRBV4-3|TRBJ2-1
CASSQEGQYSYNEQFF
>TRBV12-3/TRBV12-4|TRBJ1-2
CASSQGGGGYTF
>TRBV20-1|TRBJ1-2
CSASESPYGYTF
>TRBV14|TRBJ1-2
CASSQGQENYGYTF
>TRBV7-9|TRBJ1-2
CASSAGDRANYGYTF
>TRBV3-1/TRBV3-2|TRBJ1-2
CASSSEIYGYTF
>TRBV11-2|TRBJ1-4
CASSRDRGLEKLFF
>TRBV6-5|TRBJ1-5
CASNPQGLGNQPQHF
>TRBV30|TRBJ1-3
CAWSVGQLSPGNTIYF
>TRBV28|TRBJ2-1
CATTPRAPNEQFF
>TRBV19|TRBJ1-1
CASSSPGARNTEAFF
>TRBV3-1/TRBV3-2|TRBJ2-3
CASSHTLGGESTDTQYF
>TRBV23-1|TRBJ1-1
CASSRKQGSEAFF
>TRBV19|TRBJ2-3
CASISGGQGLSTQYF
>TRBV6-4|TRBJ1-5
CASRLPGQGEQPQHF
>TRBV28|TRBJ2-7
CASSLFRYEQYF